The 22 T cell receptor beta chains below all came from one sample that was sequenced in a study of T cell clones after liver transplantation. Only in-frame clones appear in the TCRdb table, and some are missing; sequencing was by immunoSEQ multiplex PCR. The repertoire holds 65,000 to 85,000 clones, with around four fifths as singletons. The sample here was CD4+ T cells from blood, taken about 50 months after liver transplant. All receptors come from a human patient who received a liver transplant. Some T cells may be provided by the graft donor.

V gene TRBV5-4 combines with J gene TRBJ2-1; 8 nucleotides line up with TRBD1. This CDR3 region has 13 residues. The germline V gene encodes CDR1 SGHNT and CDR2 YYREEE (reference sequence). J was trimmed by 9 bases and V by 4 bases; bases with no gene match: 6. The CDR3 nucleotides read TGTGCCAGCAGCGCACAAACAGGGGGTGAGCAGTTCTTC. Its protein product is CASSAQTGGEQFF.

V is TRBV5-1 and J is TRBJ1-3; 10 bases fit TRBD1. CDR3 length: 16 residues. With V trimmed by 4 bases and J by 2 bases, 6 bases remained unmatched. From germline, CDR1 is SGHRS and CDR2 YFSETQ. CDR3 amino acids: CASSPTGGYPGNTIYF. The CDR3 coding sequence is TGCGCCAGCAGCCCGACAGGGGGCTACCCTGGAAACACCATATATTTT.

This chain joins TRBV9 and TRBJ2-1; 10 nucleotides match TRBD1. V dropped 4 bases and J dropped 12; count of bases not matched to a gene: 4. The germline CDR1 and CDR2 sequences are SGDLS and YYNGEE. This CDR3 has 12 residues. The CDR3 protein is CASSRQGARQFF. DNA of the CDR3: TGTGCCAGCAGCAGACAGGGGGCTAGGCAGTTCTTC.

The chain uses TRBV5-1 and TRBJ2-7, with a possible D match to TRBD1 (6 bases). Germline loops: CDR1 SGHRS, CDR2 YFSETQ. Trimming shortened V by 1 base and J by 3 bases, and 14 bases separated the two germline ends. The CDR3 spans 15 residues. CDR3 in DNA: TGCGCCAGCAGCTTGCCCCCACAGGGCCGCTACGAGCAGTACTTC. Its protein is CASSLPPQGRYEQYF.

The chain joins TRBV2 to TRBJ1-1; perhaps TRBD1 as D (5 bases). The CDR3 extends over 13 amino acids. The germline V gene has CDR1 SNHLY and CDR2 FYNNEI. Between the trimmed V and J ends, which lost 4 bases and 2 bases, there was a span of 8 bases. CDR3 coding DNA: TGTGCCAGCAGTGCCGACAGAAACACTGAAGCTTTCTTT. Translated, it gives CASSADRNTEAFF.

The chain recombines TRBV6-5 with TRBJ2-5; possibly TRBD1 or TRBD2 for D (5 bases each). The V and J ends lost 0 bases and 1 base respectively, with 12 bases between them. There are 16 residues in the CDR3. The germline CDR1 and CDR2 sequences are MNHEY and SVGAGI. This CDR3 reads CASSYSGRGTQETQYF. The CDR3 DNA follows: TGTGCCAGCAGTTACTCGGGGCGTGGGACCCAAGAGACCCAGTACTTC.

The chain has TRBV28 and TRBJ2-3, with 12 bases identical to TRBD1. Unmatched junction bases numbered 11, after V lost 7 bases and J lost 6 bases. The CDR3 has 16 amino acids. The germline V gene has CDR1 MDHEN and CDR2 SYDVKM. The CDR3 DNA sequence: TGTGCCAGCAACAACGGGGACAGGGGGCGTGCGGATACGCAGTATTTT. Translating it yields CASNNGDRGRADTQYF.

The CDR3 sequence is CASTGGDTQYF. The CDR3 nucleotides read TGTGCCAGCACGGGAGGGGATACGCAGTATTTT. V usage is TRBV28 and J usage is TRBJ2-3; 8 bases agree with TRBD2. The CDR3 length is 11 residues. The germline CDR1 and CDR2 sequences are MDHEN and SYDVKM. V gave up 7 bases and J gave up 6 bases; unmatched junction bases: 0.

The V gene is TRBV6-6, the J gene TRBJ2-7; D may be TRBD2 (6 bases). Germline V gene data show CDR1 as MNHNY and CDR2 as SVGAGI (reference sequence). CDR3 size: 14 residues. V was shortened by 7 bases and J by 2 bases, with 15 bases between the two germline ends. CDR3 nucleotides: TGTGCCAGCACGGACCGGGACTCAGCCTACGAGCAGTACTTC. This sequence encodes CASTDRDSAYEQYF.

This clone has only a few counts. The chain carries TRBV6-5 and TRBJ2-7; no reliable D call. Germline V CDR1 and CDR2: MNHEY, SVGAGI. The ends were cut back, 4 bases at V and 4 bases at J, with 11 bases in the middle. This CDR3 has 13 residues. CDR3 DNA: TGTGCCAGCAGTTTGGGTATTGGGTACGAGCAGTACTTC. Translating it yields CASSLGIGYEQYF.

This clone was counted once. The chain links TRBV7-2 to TRBJ2-3; D gene uncertain. CDR3 length: 15 amino acids. Germline-derived CDR1 and CDR2 are SGHTA and FQGNSA. V was cut by 3 bases and J by 0 bases, with 10 bases left in between. The CDR3 spells CASSFSRSSTDTQYF. For the CDR3, the DNA is TGTGCCAGCAGCTTTAGCAGATCTAGCACAGATACGCAGTATTTT.

V and J are TRBV14 and TRBJ1-1; D call uncertain. Germline V gives CDR1 SGHDN, CDR2 FVKESK. The CDR3 runs to 13 residues. The V end was cut by 3 bases, the J end by 10 bases, with 15 bases between. This CDR3 is CASSQTPTWGAFF. CDR3 in DNA: TGTGCCAGCAGCCAGACCCCTACCTGGGGAGCTTTCTTT.

V usage is TRBV7-2 and J usage is TRBJ1-1; D not resolved. CDR1 SGHTA and CDR2 FQGNSA come from the germline V gene. The CDR3 contains 13 residues. Deletions cut 3 bases from V and 3 bases from J, with 8 bases between. The CDR3 region is CASSFGMDTEAFF. DNA of the CDR3: TGTGCCAGCAGCTTTGGGATGGACACTGAAGCTTTCTTT.

J is TRBJ1-5 and V is TRBV2, with 7 bases matching TRBD1. CDR3 length equals 15 residues. Germline-derived CDR1 and CDR2 are SNHLY and FYNNEI. V lost 8 bases and J lost 4; bases outside the gene matches: 11. The CDR3 DNA sequence: TGTGCCAGCCAATATGGCAGGGGGTCGAATCAGCCCCAGCATTTT. This encodes CASQYGRGSNQPQHF.

This clone has only a few counts. J is TRBJ1-5 and V is TRBV4-2, with D maybe TRBD1 (6 bases). The germline gives CDR1 LGHNA, CDR2 YNFKEQ. There are 15 residues in the CDR3. Trimming cost V 4 bases and J 1 base, with 11 bases left between them. The CDR3 bases are TGTGCCAGCAGCCCCTCTAGGGGGAGCAATCAGCCCCAGCATTTT. This translates into CASSPSRGSNQPQHF.

The chain recombines TRBV7-3 with TRBJ2-7, with a weak D call TRBD1 (5 bases). V was shortened by 5 bases and J by 2 bases, with 10 bases between the two germline ends. The germline CDR1 and CDR2 sequences are SGHTA and FQGTGA. There are 13 residues in the CDR3. The CDR3 DNA reads as TGTGCCAGCAGCCCCCCAGGGACCTACGAGCAGTACTTC. This encodes CASSPPGTYEQYF.

Here the CDR3 reads CASSRKNAAAEQYF. The CDR3 DNA is TGTGCCAGTAGTAGAAAAAACGCGGCCGCCGAGCAGTACTTC. The V and J genes are TRBV19 and TRBJ2-7; no firm D call. The CDR3 length is 14 residues. The germline CDR1 and CDR2 sequences are LNHDA and SQIVND (reference sequence). Deletions cut 4 bases from V and 6 bases from J, with 16 bases between.

This chain links TRBV4-2 with TRBJ2-3, with 15 bases fitting TRBD2. Unmatched junction bases numbered 9, after V lost 4 bases and J lost 7 bases. The CDR3 covers 17 residues. Germline-derived CDR1 and CDR2 are LGHNA and YNFKEQ. DNA of the CDR3: TGTGCCAGCAGCCCCGACGGACTAGCGGGAGGGCAAAATACGCAGTATTTT. This gives the protein CASSPDGLAGGQNTQYF.

The V gene is TRBV7-2, the J gene TRBJ2-5, with a tentative D call TRBD2 (5 bases). The germline V gene encodes CDR1 SGHTA and CDR2 FQGNSA. Deletions cut 1 base from V and 2 bases from J, with 14 bases between. The CDR3 length is 16 residues. The CDR3 region is CASSLVSGGLQETQYF. The CDR3, as DNA: TGTGCCAGCAGCTTAGTCTCAGGAGGTCTTCAAGAGACCCAGTACTTC.

The chain employs TRBV5-1 and TRBJ2-3, with D perhaps TRBD2 (7 bases). CDR3 length: 16 residues. Germline V gene sequence: CDR1 SGHRS, CDR2 YFSETQ. V was trimmed by 3 bases and J by 5 bases, leaving 19 bases between them. CDR3: CASSSERGGGIDTQYF. The CDR3, as DNA: TGCGCCAGCAGCTCCGAGCGGGGAGGGGGTATAGATACGCAGTATTTT.

The chain employs TRBV6-5 and TRBJ1-5; tentatively, D is TRBD1 (6 bases). V was shortened by 6 bases and J by 0 bases, with 12 bases between the two germline ends. The germline V gene encodes CDR1 MNHEY and CDR2 SVGAGI. The CDR3 consists of 15 residues. In DNA form, the CDR3 reads TGTGCCAGCAGCCGGGACACTAATAGCAATCAGCCCCAGCATTTT. The encoded protein is CASSRDTNSNQPQHF.

This chain connects TRBV11-3 to TRBJ2-1; 11 nucleotides align to TRBD1. This CDR3 contains 14 residues. V trimming: 5 bases; J trimming: 5 bases; junction bases outside the gene matches: 2. Germline V CDR1 and CDR2: SGHNT, YENEEA. Here the CDR3 DNA reads TGTGCCAGCAGCCCGGGACAGGGGGACAATGAGCAGTTCTTC. It is translated as CASSPGQGDNEQFF.